These T cell receptor beta chains were read from a single sample in a study of blood T cell repertoires in COVID-19. This table comes from immunoSEQ multiplex PCR, and its TCRdb copy is limited to in-frame clones, with some not included. The data contain 140,000 to 150,000 clones, more than 60% of them singletons. Sequenced input: peripheral blood. Receptors were obtained from a man aged 50-59 years with acute or convalescent COVID-19. Each CDR3 is given with its conserved first and last residue. A D gene is named only where the DNA matches it firmly. Where a row states a size, it is once, few, many or the class of an expanded clone; other rows omit it.

abundance,j_gene,d_gene,v_gene,CDR3aa,CDR3nt
-,TRBJ1-1,-,TRBV12-5,CASGLEQGTEAFF,TGTGCTAGTGGTTTGGAACAGGGCACTGAAGCTTTCTTT
-,TRBJ2-1,-,TRBV5-1,CASSRQVASSYNEQFF,TGCGCCAGCAGTAGACAGGTAGCTAGCTCCTACAATGAGCAGTTCTTC
-,TRBJ1-2,-,TRBV9,CASSVDDSRNYGYTF,TGTGCCAGCAGCGTTGACGACAGTAGGAACTATGGCTACACCTTC
-,TRBJ1-5,-,TRBV20-1,CSASGGQPQHF,TGCAGTGCTAGTGGCGGTCAGCCCCAGCATTTT
-,TRBJ1-6,TRBD1,TRBV19,CASSPGGSYSPLHF,TGTGCCAGTAGCCCAGGGGGTTCCTATTCACCCCTCCACTTT
-,TRBJ2-5,-,TRBV3-1/TRBV3-2,CASSLTPDSLETQYF,TGTGCCAGCAGCCTCACACCGGACAGTTTAGAGACCCAGTACTTC
few,TRBJ1-3,-,TRBV2,CASLRQNEIGNTIYF,TGTGCCAGCCTCCGACAGAACGAGATTGGAAACACCATATATTTT
few,TRBJ2-5,TRBD2,TRBV5-1,CASSLSGTPGGETQYF,TGCGCCAGCAGCTTGTCTGGCACCCCGGGAGGAGAGACCCAGTACTTC
-,TRBJ2-1,-,TRBV14,CASTDFRPDNEQFF,TGTGCCAGCACTGACTTCCGACCCGACAATGAGCAGTTCTTC
-,TRBJ1-2,-,TRBV18,CASSPESNYGYTF,TGTGCCAGCTCACCGGAGTCTAACTATGGCTACACCTTC
-,TRBJ2-1,TRBD2,TRBV3-1/TRBV3-2,CASSLTSGGNEQFF,TGTGCCAGCAGCTTGACTAGCGGGGGGAATGAGCAGTTCTTC
-,TRBJ1-2,TRBD1,TRBV28,CASSPDREGGYTF,TGTGCCAGCAGTCCGGACAGGGAGGGCGGCTACACCTTC
-,TRBJ2-5,TRBD2,TRBV9,CASSPMGTSGGRETQYF,TGTGCCAGCAGCCCCATGGGGACTAGCGGGGGGCGGGAGACCCAGTACTTC
-,TRBJ1-1,TRBD1,TRBV11-2,CASSLDPRGPSTNTEAFF,TGTGCCAGCAGCTTAGATCCCAGGGGGCCATCGACGAACACTGAAGCTTTCTTT
-,TRBJ1-2,TRBD1,TRBV11-2,CASSANQGVYGYTF,TGTGCCAGCAGCGCAAACCAGGGGGTCTATGGCTACACCTTC
-,TRBJ1-2,-,TRBV10-2,CASRSGVGYTF,TGCGCCAGCAGGTCAGGGGTTGGCTACACCTTC
-,TRBJ1-2,TRBD1,TRBV24-1,CATSEPGTDYGYTF,TGTGCCACCAGTGAGCCCGGGACAGACTATGGCTACACCTTC
once,TRBJ2-3,-,TRBV7-6,CASSLGEGIPDTQYF,TGTGCCAGCAGCTTAGGAGAGGGTATCCCAGATACGCAGTATTTT
-,TRBJ1-1,TRBD1,TRBV28,CASSLRQGGTEAFF,TGTGCCAGCAGTTTAAGGCAGGGGGGCACTGAAGCTTTCTTT
-,TRBJ2-3,TRBD2,TRBV27,CASSYLAGGHTDTQYF,TGTGCCAGCAGTTATCTAGCGGGGGGGCATACAGATACGCAGTATTTT
few,TRBJ1-1,-,TRBV4-1,CASSQGRVGRNTEAFF,TGCGCCAGCAGCCAGGGGAGGGTTGGTAGGAACACTGAAGCTTTCTTT
-,TRBJ2-5,TRBD2,TRBV24-1,CATSDPGTSGGLETQYF,TGTGCCACCAGTGATCCTGGGACTAGCGGGGGCCTAGAGACCCAGTACTTC
few,TRBJ2-1,-,TRBV7-9,CASSHDTAYNEQFF,TGTGCCAGCAGCCATGATACAGCTTACAATGAGCAGTTCTTC
-,TRBJ1-1,-,TRBV25-1,CASSQAGGLAEAFF,TGTGCCAGCAGTCAAGCCGGGGGGCTGGCTGAAGCTTTCTTT
-,TRBJ1-2,TRBD1,TRBV9,CASSAWDSQTYGYTF,TGTGCCAGCAGCGCCTGGGACAGCCAGACCTATGGCTACACCTTC
-,TRBJ2-1,-,TRBV11-3,CASSSGNEGNEQFF,TGTGCCAGCAGTTCGGGAAACGAAGGGAATGAGCAGTTCTTC
-,TRBJ2-3,-,TRBV5-4,CASSLAKGTSPDTDTQYF,TGTGCCAGCAGCTTGGCCAAAGGGACTTCACCTGACACAGATACGCAGTATTTT
-,TRBJ1-5,-,TRBV6-1,CASSESKPQHF,TGTGCCAGCAGTGAATCTAAGCCCCAGCATTTT
-,TRBJ1-4,TRBD1,TRBV29-1,CSVHNTGGENEKLFF,TGCAGCGTGCACAATACAGGGGGCGAAAATGAAAAACTGTTTTTT
-,TRBJ1-6,TRBD1,TRBV3-1/TRBV3-2,CASSPGTGDPLHF,TGTGCCAGCAGCCCAGGGACAGGGGACCCCCTCCACTTT
few,TRBJ1-5,-,TRBV4-2,CASSQDSEGTYGNQPQHF,TGTGCCAGCAGCCAAGATAGTGAGGGTACCTATGGCAATCAGCCCCAGCATTTT
few,TRBJ2-6,TRBD1,TRBV5-1,CASSLGQGAYGANVLTF,TGCGCCAGCAGCTTGGGACAGGGGGCGTATGGGGCCAACGTCCTGACTTTC
-,TRBJ2-3,-,TRBV2,CASRELMISTDTQYF,TGTGCCAGCCGAGAACTAATGATCAGCACAGATACGCAGTATTTT
once,TRBJ2-2,-,TRBV10-1,CASSAGRATGELFF,TGCGCCAGCAGTGCGGGCAGGGCCACCGGGGAGCTGTTTTTT
-,TRBJ1-1,-,TRBV7-2,CASSLDGGSGTEAFF,TGTGCCAGCAGCTTAGATGGGGGTAGCGGCACTGAAGCTTTCTTT
-,TRBJ1-2,-,TRBV11-2,CASSLDIGQGSGYTF,TGTGCCAGCAGCTTAGATATAGGGCAGGGTAGTGGCTACACCTTC
-,TRBJ1-2,TRBD1,TRBV3-1/TRBV3-2,CASSEGTGNYGYTF,TGTGCCAGCAGCGAAGGGACAGGGAACTATGGCTACACCTTC
once,TRBJ1-6,TRBD1,TRBV9,CASSGGQGGAPLHF,TGTGCCAGCAGCGGGGGACAGGGAGGCGCACCCCTCCACTTT
few,TRBJ2-2,TRBD1,TRBV14,CASSQDLGGGGELFF,TGTGCCAGCAGCCAAGATTTAGGGGGCGGCGGGGAGCTGTTTTTT
-,TRBJ1-2,TRBD1,TRBV19,CASTPDRGLSGYTF,TGTGCCAGTACCCCAGACAGGGGGCTATCTGGCTACACCTTC
-,TRBJ1-2,TRBD1,TRBV5-1,CASSSQTGDYGYTF,TGCGCCAGCAGCAGCCAGACAGGGGACTATGGCTACACCTTC
-,TRBJ2-5,-,TRBV7-8,CASSLGTTRGETQYF,TGTGCCAGCAGCCTAGGGACTACCAGGGGGGAGACCCAGTACTTC
few,TRBJ2-7,TRBD1,TRBV29-1,CSVRQTGGKGPYEQYF,TGCAGCGTGAGACAGACAGGGGGCAAAGGACCCTACGAGCAGTACTTC
few,TRBJ2-1,-,TRBV7-8,CASSTGPLNEQFF,TGTGCCAGCAGCACCGGTCCTCTCAATGAGCAGTTCTTC
-,TRBJ2-3,TRBD2,TRBV7-2,CASSLGLAGDSDTQYF,TGTGCCAGCAGCTTAGGACTAGCGGGGGACTCAGATACGCAGTATTTT
once,TRBJ1-2,-,TRBV19,CASSIGLNYGYTF,TGTGCCAGTAGTATAGGCCTAAATTATGGCTACACCTTC
-,TRBJ2-5,TRBD2,TRBV5-4,CASSRGGAGEETQYF,TGTGCCAGCAGCCGCGGGGGGGCGGGGGAAGAGACCCAGTACTTC
-,TRBJ2-3,TRBD2,TRBV2,CASRVSGGAPQDTQYF,TGTGCCAGCAGGGTTAGCGGGGGGGCCCCACAAGATACGCAGTATTTT
-,TRBJ1-3,TRBD1,TRBV4-1,CASSQGPTGTGNTIYF,TGCGCCAGCAGCCAAGGTCCGACAGGGACAGGAAACACCATATATTTT